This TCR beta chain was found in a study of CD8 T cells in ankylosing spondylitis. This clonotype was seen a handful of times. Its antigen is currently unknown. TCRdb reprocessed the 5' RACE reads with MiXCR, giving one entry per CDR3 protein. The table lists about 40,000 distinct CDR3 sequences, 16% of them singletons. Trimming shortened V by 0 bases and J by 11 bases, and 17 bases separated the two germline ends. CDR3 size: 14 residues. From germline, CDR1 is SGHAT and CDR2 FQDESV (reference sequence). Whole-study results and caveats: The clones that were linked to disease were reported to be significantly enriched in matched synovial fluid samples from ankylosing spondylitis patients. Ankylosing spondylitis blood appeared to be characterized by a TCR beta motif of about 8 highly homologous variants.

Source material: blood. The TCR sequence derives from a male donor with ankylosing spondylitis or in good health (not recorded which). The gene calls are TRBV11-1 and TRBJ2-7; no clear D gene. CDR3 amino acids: CASSLAHENLRKYF. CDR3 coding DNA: TGTGCCAGCAGCTTAGCGCATGAAAACCTGAGGAAGTACTTC.